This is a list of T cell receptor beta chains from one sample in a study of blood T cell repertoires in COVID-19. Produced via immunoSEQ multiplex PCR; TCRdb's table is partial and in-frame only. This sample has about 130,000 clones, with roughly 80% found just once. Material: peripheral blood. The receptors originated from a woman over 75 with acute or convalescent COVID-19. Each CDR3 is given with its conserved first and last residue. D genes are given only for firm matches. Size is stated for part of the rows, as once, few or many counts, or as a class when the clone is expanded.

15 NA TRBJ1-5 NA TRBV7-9 TGTGCCAGCAGCTTTTCAGGGAACGGCAATCAGCCCCAGCATTTT CASSFSGNGNQPQHF
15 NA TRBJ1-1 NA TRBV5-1 TGCGCCAGCAGCTTGGTAGCCGGAGGGGAGAGTGAAGCTTTCTTT CASSLVAGGESEAFF
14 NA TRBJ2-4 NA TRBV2 TGTGCCACCGAAGGAGTTTTAGCCAAAAACATTCAGTACTTC CATEGVLAKNIQYF
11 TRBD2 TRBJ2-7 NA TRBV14 TGTGCCAGCAGAGCGGGAGGAGAGCAGTACTTC CASRAGGEQYF
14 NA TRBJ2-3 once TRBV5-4 TGTGCCAGCAGCTTGAGCGCCCTCACAGATACGCAGTATTTT CASSLSALTDTQYF
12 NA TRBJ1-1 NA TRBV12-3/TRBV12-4 TGTGCCAGCAGTTTAGTGGGGGGTAAAGCTTTCTTT CASSLVGGKAFF
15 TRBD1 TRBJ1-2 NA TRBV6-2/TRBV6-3 TGTGCCAGCAGTTACTCCCCCGGGACAGGGTACGGCTACACCTTC CASSYSPGTGYGYTF
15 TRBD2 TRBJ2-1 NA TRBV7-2 TGTGCCAGCAGCTTACGAGCGGGGGGGCCAAATGAGCAGTTCTTC CASSLRAGGPNEQFF
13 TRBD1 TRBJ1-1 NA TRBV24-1 TGTGCCACCAGTGACTCACAGGGGGCGGAAGCTTTCTTT CATSDSQGAEAFF
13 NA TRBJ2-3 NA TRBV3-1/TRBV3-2 TGTGCCAGCAGCCGCAACCGAGGGGATACGCAGTATTTT CASSRNRGDTQYF
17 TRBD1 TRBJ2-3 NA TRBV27 TGTGCCAGCAGTTCGTTCCAGGGGGTCGGGTGGGGAGATACGCAGTATTTT CASSSFQGVGWGDTQYF
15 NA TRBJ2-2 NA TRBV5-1 TGCGCCAGCAGCCAAAGCGACGGGGGCACCGGGGAGCTGTTTTTT CASSQSDGGTGELFF
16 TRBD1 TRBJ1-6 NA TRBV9 TGTGCCAGCAGCCCCCAAGGGGGACAGAGTAATTCACCCCTCCACTTT CASSPQGGQSNSPLHF
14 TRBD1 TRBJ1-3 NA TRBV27 TGTGCCAGCAGTTCGGGACAGGGAATCGACACCATATATTTT CASSSGQGIDTIYF
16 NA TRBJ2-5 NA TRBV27 TGTGCCAGCAGTTCCGCGATCGGCCCCCAGGGAGAGACCCAGTACTTC CASSSAIGPQGETQYF
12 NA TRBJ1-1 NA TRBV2 TGTGCCAGCAGGCGGGGGTACACTGAAGCTTTCTTT CASRRGYTEAFF
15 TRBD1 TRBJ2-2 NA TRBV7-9 TGTGCCAGCAGCTTAGTGGGACAGAAAACCGGGGAGCTGTTTTTT CASSLVGQKTGELFF
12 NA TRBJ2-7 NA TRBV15 TGTGCCACCAGCAGAGACGGGGACGAGCAGTACTTC CATSRDGDEQYF
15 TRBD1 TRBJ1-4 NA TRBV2 TGTGCCAGCAGCGCGACCGGGACAGGGGGCAAAAAACTGTTTTTT CASSATGTGGKKLFF
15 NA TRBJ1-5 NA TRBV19 TGTGCCAGTAAGTTGTGGAGGGTGGATAATCAGCCCCAGCATTTT CASKLWRVDNQPQHF
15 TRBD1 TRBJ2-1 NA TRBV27 TGTGCCAGCAGTTTCCGGGGACAGGGGAGAGGCGAGCAGTTCTTC CASSFRGQGRGEQFF
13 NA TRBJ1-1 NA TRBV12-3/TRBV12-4 TGTGCCAGCAGCACTACAGGGAACACTGAAGCTTTCTTT CASSTTGNTEAFF
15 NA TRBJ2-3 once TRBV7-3 TGTGCCAGCACCTTATCACCGGGGGGCACAGATACGCAGTATTTT CASTLSPGGTDTQYF
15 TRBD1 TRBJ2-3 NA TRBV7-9 TGTGCCAGCAGCCAGGACAGGGGGCGGACAGATACGCAGTATTTT CASSQDRGRTDTQYF
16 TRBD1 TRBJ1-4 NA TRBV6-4 TGTGCCAGCAGGAGGACCCCGACAGGGGGTAATGAAAAACTGTTTTTT CASRRTPTGGNEKLFF
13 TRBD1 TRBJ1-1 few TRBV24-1 TGTGCCACCAGGGCCGGACAGGGGGGTGAAGCTTTCTTT CATRAGQGGEAFF
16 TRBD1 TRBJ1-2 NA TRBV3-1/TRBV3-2 TGTGCCAGCAGCCAAGGTGGGACAGGGGGAAACTATGGCTACACCTTC CASSQGGTGGNYGYTF
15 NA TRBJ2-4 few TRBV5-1 TGCGCCAGCAGCCAACAGGGCTTAGCCAAAAACATTCAGTACTTC CASSQQGLAKNIQYF
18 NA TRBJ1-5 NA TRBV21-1 TGTGCCAGCAGCAAAAAGGCAGTACAGGGCTATAGCAATCAGCCCCAGCATTTT CASSKKAVQGYSNQPQHF
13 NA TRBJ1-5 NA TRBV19 TGTGCCAGTAGTGACAGGTTCCGTCAGCCCCAGCATTTT CASSDRFRQPQHF
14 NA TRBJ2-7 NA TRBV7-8 TGTGCCAGCAGCTTAGCGCTTCGGGAATACGAGCAGTACTTC CASSLALREYEQYF
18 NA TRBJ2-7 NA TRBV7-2 TGTGCCAGCAGCTTAGTGGTGGCCGGGGGGCCGACACCCTACGAGCAGTACTTC CASSLVVAGGPTPYEQYF
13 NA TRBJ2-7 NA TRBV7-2 TGTGCCAGCAGCTCCCCGAGCTCCTACGAGCAGTACTTC CASSSPSSYEQYF
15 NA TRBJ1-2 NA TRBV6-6 TGTGCCAGCGGATCAAATCAGGGTTACGGCTATGGCTACACCTTC CASGSNQGYGYGYTF
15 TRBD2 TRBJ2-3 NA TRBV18 TGTGCCAGCTCACCAATTCGACTAGCAGCCGATACGCAGTATTTT CASSPIRLAADTQYF
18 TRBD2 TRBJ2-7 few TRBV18 TGTGCCAGCTCACCACCCGCTAGCGGGGGGGCCGGGTCCTACGAGCAGTACTTC CASSPPASGGAGSYEQYF
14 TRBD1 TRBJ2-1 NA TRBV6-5 TGTGCCAGCAGTTCTCTGGGGACAGGCAATGAGCAGTTCTTC CASSSLGTGNEQFF
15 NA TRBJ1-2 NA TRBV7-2 TGTGCCAGCACCCCTCAACCCCAGGTGTTTTATGGCTACACCTTC CASTPQPQVFYGYTF
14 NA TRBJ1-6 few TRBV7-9 TGTGCCAGCAGCCCTGGGCAGGGGATCCCAACCCTCCACTTT CASSPGQGIPTLHF
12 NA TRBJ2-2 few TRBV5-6 TGTGCCAGCAGCTTGTCTAGCGGGGAGCTGTTTTTT CASSLSSGELFF
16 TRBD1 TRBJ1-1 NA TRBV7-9 TGTGCCAGCAGCTTAGGGTCGACAGGGCGGAACACTGAAGCTTTCTTT CASSLGSTGRNTEAFF
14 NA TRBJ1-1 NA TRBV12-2 TGTGCAAGTCGCTACCGACAGCATTACGGTGAAGCTTTCTTT CASRYRQHYGEAFF
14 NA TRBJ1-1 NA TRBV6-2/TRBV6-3 TGTGCCAGCAGTATAGACGGGGGGGTGACTGAAGCTTTCTTT CASSIDGGVTEAFF
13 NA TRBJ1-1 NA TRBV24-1 TGTGCCACCAAGACAGTCCCGTCACCTGAAGCTTTCTTT CATKTVPSPEAFF
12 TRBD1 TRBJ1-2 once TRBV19 TGTGCCAGTAGTGACAGGGAGGATGGCTACACCTTC CASSDREDGYTF
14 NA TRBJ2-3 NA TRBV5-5 TGTGCCAGCAGCTTGCGGGTTGGGACAGATACGCAGTATTTT CASSLRVGTDTQYF
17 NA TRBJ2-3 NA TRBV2 TGTGCCAGCCAGCAGTCCGGACAGTTCCCTTTCACAGATACGCAGTATTTT CASQQSGQFPFTDTQYF
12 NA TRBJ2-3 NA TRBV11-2 TGTGCCAGCAGCTTAGGGAGAAATACGCAGTATTTT CASSLGRNTQYF
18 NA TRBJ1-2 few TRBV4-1 TGCGCCAGCAGCCAAGAGACGGCGGGGGCCGCCGCCGGGTATGGCTACACCTTC CASSQETAGAAAGYGYTF
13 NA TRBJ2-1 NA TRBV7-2 TGTGCCAGCTATTCTGGGAGGTACAATGAGCAGTTCTTC CASYSGRYNEQFF
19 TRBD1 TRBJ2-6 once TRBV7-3 TGTGCCAGCAGCTCCAGGACAGGGTCTAGCTCCATGGGGGCCAACGTCCTGACTTTC CASSSRTGSSSMGANVLTF
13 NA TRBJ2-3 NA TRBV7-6 TGTGCCAGCAGCCCCCCCGGTGGAGATACGCAGTATTTT CASSPPGGDTQYF
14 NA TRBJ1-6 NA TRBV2 TGTGCCAGCAGTGATTCAGGGTATAATTCACCCCTCCACTTT CASSDSGYNSPLHF
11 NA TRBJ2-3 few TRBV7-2 TGTGCCAGCAGCTCCCTCCCTACGCAGTATTTT CASSSLPTQYF